This T cell receptor (beta chain) was observed in a study of blood T cell repertoires in COVID-19. Study information: COVID-19 samples from acute and convalescent phases originated in the United States, Italy and Spain. T cells, B-cell-depleted T cells, or PBMCs provided the cDNA or gDNA that served as material.

Authors' methods: It was from reference gene primer amplification that nucleated cell counts were estimated. Assay: immunoSEQ multiplex PCR; the TCRdb copy retains only in-frame clones and omits some. V and J calls and clone size are given by that table; D and trimming were obtained from the DNA. The table has around 160,000 clones, approximately 80% seen once. With 8 bases clipped from V and 6 bases from J, the junction kept 18 bases outside the gene matches. The CDR3 has 15 residues. Per the germline V gene, CDR1 is GTSNPN and CDR2 is SVGIG (reference sequence). This receptor was obtained from a woman aged 40 to 50 with active or convalescent COVID-19. The chain couples TRBV30 to TRBJ2-7; 8 nucleotides match TRBD1. The specimen sequenced was peripheral blood. CDR3 coding DNA: TGTGCCCGAGGGACAGGAGCCGCTCTGTGGGGCGAGCAGTACTTC. Translated: CARGTGAALWGEQYF.